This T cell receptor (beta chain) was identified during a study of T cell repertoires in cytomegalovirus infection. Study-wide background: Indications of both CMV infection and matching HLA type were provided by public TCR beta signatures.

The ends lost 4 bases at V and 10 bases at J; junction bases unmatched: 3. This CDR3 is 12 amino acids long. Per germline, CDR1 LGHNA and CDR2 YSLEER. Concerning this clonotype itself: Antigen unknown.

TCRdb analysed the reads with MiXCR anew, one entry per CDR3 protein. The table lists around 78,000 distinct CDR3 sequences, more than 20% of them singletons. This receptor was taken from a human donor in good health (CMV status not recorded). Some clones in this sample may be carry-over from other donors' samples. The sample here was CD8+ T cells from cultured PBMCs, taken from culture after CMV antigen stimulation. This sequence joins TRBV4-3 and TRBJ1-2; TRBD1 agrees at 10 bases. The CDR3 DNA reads TGCGCCAGCAGCCCTAGACAGGGGGCCTACACCTTC. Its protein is CASSPRQGAYTF.